This T cell receptor beta chain was recorded in a study of blood T cell repertoires in COVID-19. Study overall: Sites across the United States, Italy and Spain contributed samples from acute and convalescent COVID-19. T cells, B-cell-depleted T cells, or PBMCs supplied cDNA or gDNA.

Study processing details: Amplification of reference gene primers was used by the study to estimate nucleated cell counts. This table comes from immunoSEQ multiplex PCR, and its TCRdb copy is limited to in-frame clones, with some not included. D and trimming come from the DNA, and the V and J calls and clone size come from that table. Among just over 20,000 clones listed, just over 85% were seen once. The CDR3 covers 15 residues. Sequenced: peripheral blood. This receptor was obtained from a man over 45 with active COVID-19. The chain links TRBV21-1 to TRBJ1-2; TRBD1 was called by the table and not checked on the DNA. TRBV21-1 is a pseudogene locus. The CDR3 reads CASSKGDRGRRGYTF. CDR3 nucleotide sequence: TGTGCCAGCAGCAAGGGGGACAGGGGACGTCGTGGCTACACCTTC.